A single sample gave rise to the 18 T cell receptor beta chains below, sequenced in a study of T cell changes during pregnancy in multiple sclerosis. Sequencing was performed with immunoSEQ multiplex PCR; in TCRdb, only in-frame clones are kept and a portion is missing. Of tens of thousands of clones in the sample, roughly 91% are singletons; the top ten hold roughly 0.58%. The sample in question was CD4+ T cells from peripheral blood mononuclear cells, obtained in the first trimester of pregnancy. The source of these receptors is a female donor with multiple sclerosis, enrolled in a pregnancy study.

This clone was counted a few times. This chain links TRBV19 with TRBJ1-3, with a possible D match to TRBD1 (5 bases). Deletions cut 10 bases from V and 9 bases from J, with 19 bases between. Germline CDR1 is LNHDA and CDR2 is SQIVND (reference sequence). CDR3 length: 13 amino acids. The CDR3 sequence is CATLPRDSLTIYF. The CDR3 bases are TGTGCCACCCTGCCCAGGGATAGTCTCACCATATATTTT.

V usage is TRBV7-2 and J usage is TRBJ2-1, with D possibly TRBD1 on 5 matching bases. The CDR3 has 14 amino acids. The V gene lost 0 bases and the J gene lost 8 bases, with 11 bases spanning the gap. Germline CDR1 is SGHTA and CDR2 is FQGNSA. In DNA form, the CDR3 reads TGTGCCAGCAGCTTAGCCCAGGGTAGCCATGAGCAGTTCTTC. Translating it yields CASSLAQGSHEQFF.

This sequence joins TRBV5-1 and TRBJ2-7; D is ambiguous. The CDR3 length is 14 residues. V lost 4 bases and J lost 0, with 11 bases in between. Germline V gene sequence: CDR1 SGHRS, CDR2 YFSETQ. DNA for the CDR3: TGCGCCAGCAGCGTCCAGGCACACTCCTACGAGCAGTACTTC. As protein: CASSVQAHSYEQYF.

The chain has TRBV9 and TRBJ2-5; D ambiguous. The CDR3 loop spans 15 amino acids. Germline CDR1 and CDR2: SGDLS and YYNGEE. V was pared by 3 bases and J by 5 bases, with 17 bases between. The CDR3 here is CASSAGLAGHETQYF. In DNA form, the CDR3 reads TGTGCCAGCAGCGCTGGATTAGCTGGTCATGAGACCCAGTACTTC.

The chain employs TRBV2 and TRBJ1-1; D unresolved. V lost 10 bases and J lost 2, with 8 bases in between. This CDR3 has 11 residues. Germline V gene sequence: CDR1 SNHLY, CDR2 FYNNEI. CDR3 region: CATSLNTEAFF. The CDR3 DNA reads TGTGCCACCAGCCTAAACACTGAAGCTTTCTTT.

This chain joins TRBV6-5 and TRBJ2-1, with 11 nucleotides matching TRBD2. CDR1 and CDR2 (germline): MNHEY, SVGAGI. This CDR3 has 13 residues. J was trimmed by 10 bases and V by 4 bases; bases with no gene match: 3. CDR3 residues: CASSFRTSGEQFF. As DNA, the CDR3 is TGTGCCAGCAGTTTCCGGACTAGCGGGGAGCAGTTCTTC.

The V gene is TRBV2, the J gene TRBJ1-2, with D possibly matching TRBD1 (5 bases). V was clipped by 3 bases and J by 0 bases, with 11 bases between them. Germline CDR1 is SNHLY and CDR2 is FYNNEI. The CDR3 is 15 amino acids. Here the CDR3 DNA reads TGTGCCAGCAGTGAGGGAGGGGATCCTAACTATGGCTACACCTTC. This sequence encodes CASSEGGDPNYGYTF.

The count of this clone is one. This chain connects TRBV19 to TRBJ2-1; the match to TRBD2 covers 7 bases. In germline, CDR1 is LNHDA, CDR2 SQIVND (reference sequence). J was trimmed by 4 bases and V by 4 bases; bases with no gene match: 4. This CDR3 comprises 14 residues. The CDR3 reads CASSTGLKYNEQFF. CDR3 nucleotides: TGTGCCAGTAGTACGGGACTAAAGTACAATGAGCAGTTCTTC.

The chain recombines TRBV7-3 with TRBJ2-3; TRBD2 aligns across 14 bases. Germline V CDR1 and CDR2: SGHTA, FQGTGA. The CDR3 is made up of 15 amino acids. J was trimmed by 3 bases and V by 11 bases; bases with no gene match: 7. Written as DNA, the CDR3 is TGTGCCTCACGACTAGCGGGAGGGTCGACAGATACGCAGTATTTT. It codes for CASRLAGGSTDTQYF. The full variable domain, its missing parts supplied by reference TRBV7-3 and TRBJ2-3, is GAGVSQTPSNKVTEKGKYVELRCDPISGHTALYWYRQSLGQGPEFLIYFQGTGAADDSGLPNDRFFAVRPEGSVSTLKIQRTERGDSAVYLCASRLAGGSTDTQYFGPGTRLTVL.

J is TRBJ1-5 and V is TRBV2; D possibly corresponds to TRBD1 (5 bases). This CDR3 is built from 14 residues. Germline V lookup: CDR1 SNHLY, CDR2 FYNNEI. Trimming cost V 7 bases and J 5 bases, with 15 bases left between them. The CDR3 loop is CASMEGRVHQPQHF. The CDR3 nucleotides are TGTGCCAGCATGGAGGGGAGGGTCCATCAGCCCCAGCATTTT.

The rearrangement links TRBV19 to TRBJ1-5; a possible D gene is TRBD1 (6 bases). The CDR3 is made up of 12 amino acids. The V gene's germline CDR1 is LNHDA and CDR2 SQIVND (reference sequence). With 6 bases removed from V and 7 bases from J, the gap between germline ends came to 10 bases. This CDR3 reads CASRAGDQPQHF. In nucleotides, the CDR3 is TGTGCCAGTAGGGCAGGGGACCAGCCCCAGCATTTT.

This chain links TRBV7-7 with TRBJ1-2; TRBD1 matches at 7 bases. The junction had 7 bases not matched to a gene; V was cut back by 3 bases and J by 0 bases. The CDR3 contains 16 residues. In germline, CDR1 is SSHAT, CDR2 FNYEAQ (reference sequence). The CDR3 bases are TGTGCCAGCAGCTTCCCACAGGGGCCAACTAACTATGGCTACACCTTC. Its protein product is CASSFPQGPTNYGYTF.

The V and J genes are TRBV9 and TRBJ2-2; 10 nucleotides match TRBD2. This CDR3 comprises 16 residues. V dropped 2 bases and J dropped 2; count of bases not matched to a gene: 3. Germline V gives CDR1 SGDLS, CDR2 YYNGEE. CDR3 residues: CASSVTSGPNTGELFF. CDR3 sequence (DNA): TGTGCCAGCAGCGTGACTAGCGGGCCAAACACCGGGGAGCTGTTTTTT.

The chain recombines TRBV29-1 with TRBJ1-2, with D tentatively TRBD1 (5 bases). V lost 4 bases and J 0 bases, leaving 18 bases between the germline ends. CDR3 length: 16 residues. CDR1 is SQVTM and CDR2 is ANQGSEA in the germline V gene. CDR3 residues: CSVVLSLAGSNYGYTF. CDR3 nucleotide sequence: TGCAGCGTTGTGCTCTCCTTGGCAGGGTCTAACTATGGCTACACCTTC. Variable domain in full (rest from reference TRBV29-1 and TRBJ1-2): SAVISQKPSRDICQRGTSLTIQCQVDSQVTMMFWYRQQPGQSLTLIATANQGSEATYESGFVIDKFPISRPNLTFSTLTVSNMSPEDSSIYLCSVVLSLAGSNYGYTFGSGTRLTVV.

This chain joins TRBV30 and TRBJ1-5; D unresolved. The CDR3 length is 14 residues. V shed 2 bases and J shed 5 bases, with 13 bases lying between them. Germline V CDR1 and CDR2: GTSNPN, SVGIG (reference sequence). CDR3 DNA: TGTGCCTGGAGTTATATGCCTACCGATCAGCCCCAGCATTTT. Translated: CAWSYMPTDQPQHF.

The chain joins TRBV5-6 to TRBJ1-1; a weak D match, TRBD1 (5 bases). The CDR3 totals 14 residues. CDR1 is SGHDT, CDR2 YYEEEE, per germline. V lost 6 bases and J lost 1, with 13 bases in between. The CDR3 region is CASTRGWGNTEAFF. CDR3 in DNA: TGTGCCAGCACCCGGGGGTGGGGGAACACTGAAGCTTTCTTT.

The chain has TRBV4-3 and TRBJ1-4; D gene ambiguous. The CDR3 is made up of 16 amino acids. V lost 0 bases, J lost 3 bases, and 11 bases lay in between. Germline V lookup: CDR1 LGHNA, CDR2 YSLEER. Here the CDR3 reads CASSQDGASANEKLFF. The CDR3, as DNA: TGCGCCAGCAGCCAAGACGGTGCGTCGGCTAATGAAAAACTGTTTTTT.

The chain carries TRBV30 and TRBJ2-2, with a weak D call TRBD2 (6 bases). V was trimmed by 6 bases and J by 6 bases, leaving 17 bases between them. Germline V gene sequence: CDR1 GTSNPN, CDR2 SVGIG (reference sequence). The CDR3 spans 14 residues. This CDR3 reads CACKTSFLSGELFF. As DNA, the CDR3 is TGTGCCTGCAAAACTAGCTTTCTCTCCGGGGAGCTGTTTTTT.